The T cell receptor (beta chain) described here comes from a study of T-cell memory formation after mild COVID-19. Overall study context: Clusters were largely donor specific. Study observations and caveats: Day 15 to 85 contractors were CD4/CD8 balanced; later expanders leaned CD4+. Certain responding clones were present in pre-infection memory, suggesting participation of cross-reactive memory.

CDR1 and CDR2 (germline): DFQATT, SNEGSKA (reference sequence). The CDR3 has 15 residues. J lost 1 base, V lost 2 bases, and 2 bases had no gene match. One entry per CDR3 protein results from TCRdb running MiXCR on the 5' RACE reads. The sample holds just under 150,000 distinct CDR3 sequences, approximately 5.7% seen once. This clonotype was counted many times. Its specificity is not known. The J gene is TRBJ2-1, the V gene TRBV20-1; 10 bases agree with TRBD2. Specimen: PBMCs or a T cell subset sorted from them (not recorded which). This sequence originates from an adult woman who had mild COVID-19 (a few samples of this study predate the infection). Cell type and time point are not known. CDR3 protein: CSARRLAGSYNEQFF. The CDR3 DNA reads as TGCAGTGCTAGAAGACTAGCGGGTTCCTACAATGAGCAGTTCTTC.